The sequence of this TCR beta chain was determined in a study of cytomegalovirus exposure and HLA in healthy donors (dated by TCRdb to between 2016 and 2019). Background for the entire study: According to a later analysis, the approximately 120 validation repertoires were produced on the same platform as the 700 or so repertoires of the first cohort. A separate validation cohort of some 130 different subjects was used in addition to the 666-subject first cohort. To predict cytomegalovirus infection status, the study combined high-throughput TCR immunosequencing, statistical association of individual TCRs with disease status, and machine learning. The study aimed to test whether cataloging public T cell receptors could reveal signatures of past pathogen exposure. The paper's findings and limits, for the study overall: In both the original and validation cohorts, the classifier was reported to diagnose cytomegalovirus status with high specificity and sensitivity. In the study, about 150 TCR beta chains were listed as associated with cytomegalovirus. In vitro tests confirmed that a few of the cytomegalovirus-associated TCR beta chains recognize cytomegalovirus antigens. According to the authors, the approach could potentially be generalized to other disease states and immunological phenotypes. A later analysis found that TCRs clustered in the first cohort also tended to co-occur in the 120 or so validation repertoires, with 94% of cluster scores above 0. A later analysis lacked HLA typing for the validation cohort, so it scored co-occurrence in that cohort across all 110 or so repertoires. Across donors, most TCR sequences were observed very rarely, whereas some public TCRs were present in many individuals.

Concerning this clone: Its specific antigen is unknown. It has no much larger one-base neighbor in the sample; base qualities were not kept.

The library was made by the immunoSEQ multiplex PCR assay. The paper's processing steps were these. A statistical classification framework was built to diagnose cytomegalovirus status from the catalog of TCR beta chain sequences. Drawn from immuneACCESS, this table holds only the in-frame rearrangements with V and J called that TCRdb kept. Clones are partly lost; checked studies trace under half to an unresolved V gene and leave the rest unexplained. D and trimming were read from the DNA, whereas the V and J calls and clone size are those reported in that table. This sample lists 200,000 to 250,000 clones; 80% to 90% were detected once. 2.9% of the sample comes from the top ten. Taken from cysteine to phenylalanine, the CDR3 has 18 residues. Of all the DNA, just the CDR3 is kept, 54 bases in frame from base 1. Ends trimmed: V by 2 bases, J by 2 bases; bases unmatched to a gene: 14. CDR1 and CDR2, per the germline V gene, are MDHEN and SYDVKM.

The donors belonged to the validation cohort of over a hundred subjects, which was separate from the approximately 700-subject first cohort. This sequence originates from a woman aged 18-30 years in good health and CMV-seronegative. This sequence uses TRBV28 and TRBJ2-5; 7 central nucleotides agree with TRBD2. Sample: PBMCs. CDR3 loop: CASSLGGLGGGRQETQYF. The DNA sequence is TGTGCCAGCAGTTTAGGTGGATTAGGCGGGGGTAGACAAGAGACCCAGTACTTC.